This T cell receptor beta chain was recovered during a study of blood T cells in healthy people across ages (dated by TCRdb to the mid-2010s). Turning to the overall study: In model experiments, template switching captured about one uniquely barcoded TCR beta cDNA molecule for every two T cells. Age-related changes in TCR beta repertoire diversity were measured in the study by deep sequencing normalized with unique cDNA molecular identifiers. Donors were grouped into four age groups: young (average 16 years), middle-aged (roughly 37), aged (around 56) and long-lived (approximately 78). To avoid experimental bias, donors of different ages were randomly spread across the sequencing lanes. The study analyzed two additional independent replicas of 1 million unique cDNA reads from the same blood draw for two donors, one aged 18 to 30 and one aged 80 or older. Findings and caveats that apply to the study as a whole: Total diversity estimates from one million sequenced T cells were considered lower bounds and underestimates. Compared with the aged group, the long-lived group had more naive CD4+ T cells, fewer expanded clones and increased TCR diversity, suggesting age selection. Since profiling was done on bulk unsorted PBMCs, naive and antigen-experienced compartments could not be conclusively compared. There was a strong correlation between observed TCR beta diversity and the percentage of naive T cells measured by flow cytometry. The CMV infection status of donors was not known, potentially confounding age-related changes in expanded clonotypes. As age increased, observed TCR beta diversity per million T cells dropped in a roughly linear way, and a significant reduction was already evident by age 40.

Systemically healthy Caucasian individuals from Russia, 39 in total and aged roughly 6 to 100 years, were included as donors. Around 10 milliliters of peripheral blood were drawn from each donor into EDTA-treated Vacutainer tubes. Ficoll-Paque density-gradient centrifugation was used to isolate PBMCs, with at least 7 million obtained per sample. Total RNA, at least 5 micrograms per sample, was extracted from PBMCs with Trizol reagent. For every donor, flow cytometry on a PBMC aliquot measured the percentage of naive CD45RAhigh/CD27high T cells. About this clonotype: Its antigen is unknown. No base qualities exist here, and no much larger clone lies one base off it.

The germline ends are 6 bases apart after V is trimmed by 7 bases and J by 3 bases. From its cysteine to its phenylalanine, the CDR3 spans 11 amino acids. The read is trimmed to its CDR3 DNA, 33 bases read in frame from base 1. According to the germline V gene, CDR1 reads MDHEN and CDR2 reads SYDVKM. The library relied on 5' RACE. TCRdb names Illumina HiSeq 2500 as the instrument used. A second PCR of roughly 7 to 11 cycles was performed with a sample-barcoded 5' primer and a J-beta primer mix. Each TCR beta cDNA molecule received a unique molecular identifier from a template-switch 5' adaptor carrying 12 random nucleotides. Each sample yielded at least 3 million CDR3-containing paired-end reads. First-strand cDNA was synthesized from all RNA with the Mint cDNA synthesis kit, primed by a TRBC-specific oligonucleotide. All cDNA was treated with uracil-DNA glycosylase and then went through a first 18-cycle PCR with the universal primers M1SS and BC2_uni_R. Per the source publication's procedure: Each sample was normalized by randomly selecting 1 million high-quality reads, each carrying a distinct molecular identifier. Instead of being binned into consensus sequences, reads that shared molecular identifiers were thrown out. MiTCR, set to a Q25 quality threshold and the strictest error-elimination algorithm, was used for CDR3 identification, clonotype clustering and error correction. A nonparametric unseen species model with Euler transformation was used to estimate lower-bound total TCR beta diversity. In TCRdb, the public reads were trimmed at Q25 with fastp and aligned with MiXCR, with productive beta chains retained. Under each unique CDR3 protein, matching rows form one entry showing the most common genes and DNA. Clone size and V and J calls follow TCRdb, not the original study. The sample contains about 970,000 distinct CDR3 sequences, 45% to 60% of them found a single time. Clones ranked in the top ten supply about a fifth of the sample.

Recombination connected TRBV28 to TRBJ2-5, with no D gene named confidently. What was sequenced was blood. This TCR was recovered from a woman in her sixties in good health. For the CDR3, the sequence is CASTREETQYF. The DNA is as follows: TGTGCCAGCACCCGGGAAGAGACCCAGTACTTC.